This T cell receptor beta chain emerged from a study of T cell clones after liver transplantation. On the study more broadly: As an antigen-independent comparator, third-party-reactive TCRbeta sequences came from pre-transplant mixed lymphocyte reactions. Study conclusions and caveats: Graft donor-reactive T cells possibly entered the graft instead of undergoing deletion.

This clone has just a few counts. Its target is not known. Sequencing was performed with immunoSEQ multiplex PCR; in TCRdb, only in-frame clones are kept and a portion is missing. The sample shows some 110,000 clones, less than 95% of them seen only once. The ends were cut back, 5 bases at V and 1 base at J, with 14 bases in the middle. This CDR3 is 15 amino acids long. Germline CDR1 reads SGHVS; CDR2 reads FNYEAQ. CD3+CD4+ and CD3+CD8+ cells were FACS-sorted from thawed unstimulated PBMCs. The specimen was CD4+ T cells from blood, collected 12 months after liver transplant. This chain joins TRBV7-6 and TRBJ2-5; D possibly matches TRBD1 or TRBD2 (5 bases each). This TCR was sampled from a human patient who received a liver transplant. These T cells may partly come from the graft donor. This CDR3 reads CASSTGTTLQETQYF. CDR3 nucleotide sequence: TGTGCCAGCAGCACCGGGACCACCCTCCAAGAGACCCAGTACTTC.